Each of the 21 T cell receptor beta chains below was sequenced from the same sample in a study of cytomegalovirus exposure and HLA in healthy donors. Primers for the PCR totalled 60 Vbeta and 13 Jbeta. The method was immunoSEQ multiplex PCR; TCRdb's version includes in-frame clones alone and lacks a portion of them. The sample data list 80,000 to 95,000 clones. Sequencing was done on a sample of PBMCs. These receptors were taken from a woman younger than 45 in good health and CMV-seronegative.

The rearrangement joins TRBV7-9 to TRBJ2-5, with TRBD2 as a possible D gene (6 bases). V was shortened by 5 bases and J by 7 bases, with 20 bases between the two germline ends. The germline gives CDR1 SEHNR, CDR2 FQNEAQ (reference sequence). This CDR3 has 15 residues. This CDR3 is CASSPSIPTSPTQYF. The DNA for the CDR3 is TGTGCCAGCAGCCCCAGCATACCGACTAGTCCGACCCAGTACTTC.

This sequence joins TRBV20-1 and TRBJ1-1; D may be TRBD1 (6 bases). This CDR3 spans 11 amino acids. The germline gives CDR1 DFQATT, CDR2 SNEGSKA (reference sequence). V was shortened by 6 bases and J by 3 bases, with 8 bases between the two germline ends. The CDR3 sequence is CSATGYTEAFF. CDR3 coding DNA: TGCAGTGCAACAGGGTACACTGAAGCTTTCTTT.

The rearrangement links TRBV5-6 to TRBJ2-5; 8 positions match TRBD2. The germline gives CDR1 SGHDT, CDR2 YYEEEE. The CDR3 runs 15 residues. Trimming took 0 bases from V and 7 from J; bases not matched to a gene: 8. DNA of the CDR3: TGTGCCAGCAGCTTGGAGTCGGGGGGGAAGGTGACCCAGTACTTC. It specifies CASSLESGGKVTQYF.

The rearrangement joins TRBV4-1 to TRBJ1-2, with 8 bases lining up with TRBD1. The CDR3 runs to 16 residues. V was clipped by 2 bases and J by 8 bases; unmatched bases: 13. Germline lookup yields CDR1 MGHRA and CDR2 YSYEKL. The CDR3 bases are TGCGCCAGCAGCCAATCCATCGGGACAGGCGCCAGGGGCTACACCTTC. This sequence encodes CASSQSIGTGARGYTF.

CDR3 nucleotide sequence: TGCGCCAGCAGTGAGTCGCGCTGGAATTCACCCCTCCACTTT. Residues: CASSESRWNSPLHF. The chain carries TRBV10-2 and TRBJ1-6; D unclear. CDR1 is WSHSY and CDR2 is SAAADI in the germline V gene. The CDR3 totals 14 residues. V lost 0 bases, J lost 7 bases, and 7 bases lay in between.

This sequence joins TRBV6-1 and TRBJ2-1, with a possible D match to TRBD1 (6 bases). Trimming left V 4 bases short and J 9 bases short, with 22 bases between. Germline V gene data show CDR1 as MNHNS and CDR2 as SASEGT. The CDR3 loop spans 16 amino acids. The DNA of the CDR3 is TGTGCCAGCAGTGCCAGGACTCTCCCCCCGACAGGTGAGCAGTTCTTC. It specifies CASSARTLPPTGEQFF.

V and J are TRBV2 and TRBJ1-2; TRBD1 matches at 7 bases. CDR1 is SNHLY and CDR2 is FYNNEI in the germline V gene. The CDR3 is 13 amino acids. The junction had 2 bases not matched to a gene; V was cut back by 3 bases and J by 4 bases. CDR3 nucleotide sequence: TGTGCCAGCAGTGAGGACAGGACCTATGGCTACACCTTC. Translating it yields CASSEDRTYGYTF.

V is TRBV5-1 and J is TRBJ2-7; maybe TRBD1 (5 bases). Trimming cost V 4 bases and J 0 bases, with 11 bases left between them. The V gene's germline CDR1 is SGHRS and CDR2 YFSETQ. CDR3 size: 14 residues. CDR3 nucleotide sequence: TGCGCCAGCAGCCCGTCCACAGGCTCCTACGAGCAGTACTTC. It translates to CASSPSTGSYEQYF.

The chain uses TRBV4-2 and TRBJ2-1, with TRBD1 identical over 7 bases. The V segment lost 4 bases and the J segment 5 bases; nucleotides outside the gene matches: 5. The CDR3 is 14 amino acids. Germline V gene data show CDR1 as LGHNA and CDR2 as YNFKEQ. The CDR3 sequence: CASSRPGGDNEQFF. The CDR3 DNA reads TGTGCCAGCAGCCGACCAGGGGGTGACAATGAGCAGTTCTTC.

The V call is TRBV2, the J call TRBJ2-3; TRBD2 aligns across 8 bases. V gave up 3 bases and J gave up 2 bases; unmatched junction bases: 4. Germline CDR1 SNHLY, CDR2 FYNNEI. The CDR3 contains 15 residues. DNA for the CDR3: TGTGCCAGCAGTGAGACGGGACTAGACACAGATACGCAGTATTTT. It yields the protein CASSETGLDTDTQYF.

The V and J genes are TRBV9 and TRBJ1-2; D is perhaps TRBD1 (5 bases). The CDR3 length is 16 residues. V dropped 6 bases and J dropped 7 bases, with 25 bases sitting between them. Germline CDR1 reads SGDLS; CDR2 reads YYNGEE. The CDR3 DNA is TGTGCCAGCACCCTCTCCCCGGACGGGGGATTTGGTGGCTACACCTTC. Amino acids: CASTLSPDGGFGGYTF.

J is TRBJ1-2 and V is TRBV5-1; 7 nucleotides line up with TRBD1. Per the germline V gene, CDR1 is SGHRS and CDR2 is YFSETQ. V shed 3 bases and J 4 bases; nucleotides not matched to a gene: 3. The CDR3 sequence is 13 residues long. The CDR3 region has the DNA TGCGCCAGCAGCTCAGGACAGGCCTATGGCTACACCTTC. It specifies CASSSGQAYGYTF.

The V call is TRBV6-1, the J call TRBJ1-6, with 8 bases fitting TRBD1. The length of the CDR3 is 15 residues. The germline CDR1 and CDR2 sequences are MNHNS and SASEGT. After removal of 3 bases from V and 5 bases from J, the junction contained 3 bases not matched to a gene. CDR3 loop: CASSEDRVDNSPLHF. Written as DNA, the CDR3 is TGTGCCAGCAGTGAGGACAGGGTGGATAATTCACCCCTCCACTTT.

The rearrangement uses TRBV5-1 and TRBJ2-5, with TRBD1 matching over 7 bases. Per the germline V gene, CDR1 is SGHRS and CDR2 is YFSETQ. The CDR3 runs 16 residues. Trimming removed 0 bases from V and 3 bases from J; junction bases left unmatched: 8. CDR3 protein: CASSLAPAGGKETQYF. The DNA for the CDR3 is TGCGCCAGCAGCTTGGCCCCGGCAGGGGGAAAAGAGACCCAGTACTTC.

The chain has TRBV6-5 and TRBJ2-1, with a weak D call TRBD1 (6 bases). CDR1 MNHEY and CDR2 SVGAGI come from the germline V gene. Trimming took off 0 bases at V and 8 bases at J, with 14 bases between the two ends. The CDR3 runs to 15 residues. DNA for the CDR3: TGTGCCAGCAGTTACTCGTGGGCAGGGGCCGATGAGCAGTTCTTC. Protein product: CASSYSWAGADEQFF.

CDR3 in amino acids: CASSQFRDRVYSGSGNTIYF. The CDR3 region has the DNA TGCGCCAGCAGCCAATTCCGGGACAGGGTTTACTCCGGCTCTGGAAACACCATATATTTT. V gene TRBV4-1 combines with J gene TRBJ1-3; 9 bases map to TRBD1. V was clipped by 2 bases and J by 0 bases; unmatched bases: 14. CDR1 and CDR2 (germline): MGHRA, YSYEKL. The CDR3 sequence is 20 residues long.

The rearrangement links TRBV6-1 to TRBJ1-2, with TRBD1 identical over 8 bases. Looked up from germline, CDR1 is MNHNS and CDR2 is SASEGT. V lost 0 bases, J lost 8 bases, and 11 bases stayed unmatched. This CDR3 region has 16 residues. CDR3 loop: CASSEAQARGLKGYTF. The CDR3 nucleotides read TGTGCCAGCAGTGAAGCCCAAGCCAGGGGGCTGAAGGGCTACACCTTC.

The J gene is TRBJ2-7, the V gene TRBV6-6, with D perhaps matching TRBD1 (6 bases). This CDR3 is 14 amino acids long. Trimming stripped 6 bases from V and 2 bases from J, with 14 bases between. Germline values: CDR1 MNHNY, CDR2 SVGAGI (reference sequence). This chain's CDR3 is CASRRTDFTYEQYF. CDR3 DNA: TGTGCCAGCAGGCGGACAGATTTTACCTACGAGCAGTACTTC.

Comments on this clone: At one end, the junction sequence differs from germline, possibly due to a read error. This chain links TRBV5-1 with TRBJ2-3; 7 bases fit TRBD2. The CDR3 is 15 residues long. Germline-derived CDR1 and CDR2 are SGHRS and YFSETQ. The CDR3 region has the DNA TGCGCCAGCAGTTTGGACGGGAGGTCTTCAGATACGCAGTATTTT. Translation: CASSLDGRSSDTQYF. The whole variable domain, filled in from reference TRBV5-1 and TRBJ2-3, reads KAGVTQTPRYLIKTRGQQVTLSCSPISGHRSVSWYQQTPGQGLQFLFEYFSETQRNKGNFPGRFSGRQFSNSRSEMNVSTLELGDSALYLCASSLDGRSSDTQYFGPGTRLTVL.

The V and J genes are TRBV6-1 and TRBJ1-5; D remains unclear. The germline V gene encodes CDR1 MNHNS and CDR2 SASEGT. Trimming cost V 2 bases and J 3 bases, with 8 bases left between them. CDR3 length: 14 residues. The CDR3 DNA follows: TGTGCCAGCAGTGAACAAGGAGACAATCAGCCCCAGCATTTT. This translates into CASSEQGDNQPQHF.

The chain couples TRBV19 to TRBJ1-2, with 10 bases lining up with TRBD1. CDR1 and CDR2 (germline): LNHDA, SQIVND (reference sequence). Trimming cost V 6 bases and J 8 bases; bases outside gene matches: 3. This CDR3 contains 12 residues. CDR3 nucleotides: TGTGCCAGTAGGACAGGGGGCGAAGGCTACACCTTC. Protein: CASRTGGEGYTF.